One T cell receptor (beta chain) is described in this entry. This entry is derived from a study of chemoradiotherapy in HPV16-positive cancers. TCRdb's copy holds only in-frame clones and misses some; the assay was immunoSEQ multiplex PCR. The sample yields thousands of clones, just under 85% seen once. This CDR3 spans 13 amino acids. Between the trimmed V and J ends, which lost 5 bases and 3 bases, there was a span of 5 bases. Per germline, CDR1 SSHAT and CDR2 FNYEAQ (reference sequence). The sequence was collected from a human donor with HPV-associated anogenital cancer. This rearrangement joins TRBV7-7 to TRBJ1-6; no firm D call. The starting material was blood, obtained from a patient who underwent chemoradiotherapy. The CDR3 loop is CASSQSYNSPLHF. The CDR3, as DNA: TGTGCCAGCAGCCAAAGCTATAATTCACCCCTCCACTTT.